The clone carrying this TCR beta chain was observed once. The sample is drawn from a study of blood T cells in healthy people across ages. Combining a sample-barcoded 5' primer with a J-beta primer mix, a second PCR ran for roughly 6 to 11 cycles. In TCRdb, the 5' RACE reads were re-called with MiXCR into one record per CDR3 protein. Among 700,000 to 850,000 distinct CDR3 sequences listed, about 34% were seen once. Between the trimmed V and J ends, which lost 4 bases and 9 bases, there was a span of 13 bases. The germline CDR1 and CDR2 sequences are LGHDT and YNNKEL (reference sequence). This CDR3 is built from 13 residues.

The sequence came from a man in his late teens or twenties in good health. Sequenced material: blood. The rearrangement joins TRBV3-1 to TRBJ2-1; maybe TRBD1 (6 bases). DNA of the CDR3: TGTGCCAGCAGCCCGCCAACAGGGAGTGAGCAGTTCTTC. It codes for CASSPPTGSEQFF.